This T cell receptor (beta chain) was profiled in a study of regulatory T cells in long-lasting Graves disease. V was clipped by 4 bases and J by 6 bases, with 12 bases between them. There are 13 residues in the CDR3. Germline CDR1 is MNHEY and CDR2 is SVGEGT. This clonotype showed up many times. As to time point: persistent/refractory GD, antithyroid drugs over 5 years with positive TRAb. The TCR library was made from RNA that had been extracted from PBMCs in TRIzol. Under American Thyroid Association guidelines, Graves' disease was diagnosed. A blood draw put nine milliliters of peripheral blood into EDTA tubes. Investigators prepared the TCR beta libraries by applying iRepertoire HTBI primers and Arm-PCR of CDR3 regions. TCRdb processed the multiplex PCR reads anew with MiXCR; each CDR3 protein has one entry. The table shows about 400,000 distinct CDR3 sequences, with 20% occurring only once.

This sequence joins TRBV6-2 or TRBV6-3 and TRBJ1-2, with D possibly matching TRBD1 (5 bases). The sequencing used peripheral blood mononuclear cells (PBMCs), collected when the disease was refractory, from a patient treated with antithyroid drugs. The clonotype comes from a female donor with Graves disease. The DNA for the CDR3 is TGTGCCAGCAGTTTAAGGACAACCGATGGCTACACCTTC. It is translated as CASSLRTTDGYTF.